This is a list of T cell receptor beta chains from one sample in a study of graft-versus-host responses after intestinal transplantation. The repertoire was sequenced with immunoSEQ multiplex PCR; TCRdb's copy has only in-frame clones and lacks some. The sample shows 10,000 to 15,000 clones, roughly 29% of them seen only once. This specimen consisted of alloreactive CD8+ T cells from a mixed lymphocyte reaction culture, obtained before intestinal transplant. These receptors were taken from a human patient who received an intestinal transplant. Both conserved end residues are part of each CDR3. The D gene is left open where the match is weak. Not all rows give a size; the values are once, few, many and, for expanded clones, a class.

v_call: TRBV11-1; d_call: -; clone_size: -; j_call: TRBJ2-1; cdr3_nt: TGTGCCAGCAGCTTAGGGAGGGCGCCCTACAATGAGCAGTTCTTC; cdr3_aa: CASSLGRAPYNEQFF
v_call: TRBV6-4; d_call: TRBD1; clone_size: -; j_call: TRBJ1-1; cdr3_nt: TGTGCCAGCAGTGACTACCACTTCTATTACAGGGGGCGCTTGAGGTTTAACACTGAAGCTTTCTTT; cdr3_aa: CASSDYHFYYRGRLRFNTEAFF
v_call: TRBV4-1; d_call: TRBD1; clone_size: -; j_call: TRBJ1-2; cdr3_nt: TGCGCCAGCAGCCACGAGGACAGGGCGGATGGCTACACCTTC; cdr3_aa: CASSHEDRADGYTF
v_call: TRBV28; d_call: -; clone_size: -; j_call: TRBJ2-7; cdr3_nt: TGTGCCAGCAGTTTAGCCCAGGGCAGCGAGCAGTACTTC; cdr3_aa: CASSLAQGSEQYF
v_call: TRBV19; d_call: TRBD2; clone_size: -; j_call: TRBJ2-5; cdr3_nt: TGTGCCAGTAGACTAGCGGGAGAAGAGACCCAGTACTTC; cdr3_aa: CASRLAGEETQYF
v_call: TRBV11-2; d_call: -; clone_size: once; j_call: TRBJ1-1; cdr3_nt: TGTGCCAGCAGCCCCCGGTCCTATAACACTGAAGCTTTCTTT; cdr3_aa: CASSPRSYNTEAFF
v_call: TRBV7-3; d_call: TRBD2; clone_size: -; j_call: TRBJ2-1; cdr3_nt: TGTGCCAGCAGCGAATTCCCCTTAGCGGGAGGGCCGTTATCGAGGTACAATGAGCAGTTCTTC; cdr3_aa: CASSEFPLAGGPLSRYNEQFF
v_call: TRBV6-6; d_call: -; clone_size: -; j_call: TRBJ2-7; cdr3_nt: TGTGCCAGCAGTGAGATCCGGGAGCAGTACTTC; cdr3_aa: CASSEIREQYF
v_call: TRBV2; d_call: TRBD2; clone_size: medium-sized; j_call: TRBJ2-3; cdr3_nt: TGTGCCAGCAGTGGAACCCCAAGCGGGGTTAGGACAGATACGCAGTATTTT; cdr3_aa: CASSGTPSGVRTDTQYF
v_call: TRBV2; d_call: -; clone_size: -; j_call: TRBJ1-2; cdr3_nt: TGTGCCAGCAGTGAAGGAGTCAGTCTGAACTATGGCTACACCTTC; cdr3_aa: CASSEGVSLNYGYTF
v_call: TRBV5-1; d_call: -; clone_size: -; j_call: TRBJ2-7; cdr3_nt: TGCGCCAGCAGCTTGGACCGCCTCTCCTACGAGCAGTACTTC; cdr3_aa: CASSLDRLSYEQYF
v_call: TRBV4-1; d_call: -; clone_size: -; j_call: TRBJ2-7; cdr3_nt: TGCGCCAGCAGCCATTTGGTTAGCGCCAGCTACGAGCAGTACTTC; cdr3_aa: CASSHLVSASYEQYF
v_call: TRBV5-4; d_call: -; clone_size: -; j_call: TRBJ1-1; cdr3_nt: TGTGCCAGCAGCTTGCAGGTTATGAACACTGAAGCTTTCTTT; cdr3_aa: CASSLQVMNTEAFF
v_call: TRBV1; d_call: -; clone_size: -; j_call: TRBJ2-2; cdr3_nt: TGCACCAGCAGCCAAGACCGACTAGTCCACCGGGGAGCTGTTTTT; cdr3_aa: CTSSQDRLVHRGAVF
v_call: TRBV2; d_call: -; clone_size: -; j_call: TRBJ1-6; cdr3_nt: TGTGCCAGCAGCCGGGGGTTCGACTATAATTCACCCCTCCACTTT; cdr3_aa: CASSRGFDYNSPLHF
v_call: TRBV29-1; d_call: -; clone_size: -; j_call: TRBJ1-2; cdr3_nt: TGCAGCGTTGAAGAGTATGGCTACACCTTC; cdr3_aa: CSVEEYGYTF
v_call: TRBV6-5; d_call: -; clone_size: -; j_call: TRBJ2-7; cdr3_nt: TGTGCCAGCAGTGCCCCCCCCGGATACGAGCAGTACTTC; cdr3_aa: CASSAPPGYEQYF
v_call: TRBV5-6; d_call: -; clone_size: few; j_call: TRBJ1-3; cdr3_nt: TGTGCCAGCAGCTACCCGACAATTTCTGGAAACACCATATATTTT; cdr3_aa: CASSYPTISGNTIYF
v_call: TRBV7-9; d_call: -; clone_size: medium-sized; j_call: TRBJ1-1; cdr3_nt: TGTGCCAGCCGGGGGTATATGAACACTGAAGCTTTCTTT; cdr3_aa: CASRGYMNTEAFF
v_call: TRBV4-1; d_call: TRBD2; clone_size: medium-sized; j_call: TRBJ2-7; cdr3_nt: TGCGCCAGCAGCCAAGAGAGGCGGCTAGCGGGCATCTACGAGCAGTACTTC; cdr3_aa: CASSQERRLAGIYEQYF